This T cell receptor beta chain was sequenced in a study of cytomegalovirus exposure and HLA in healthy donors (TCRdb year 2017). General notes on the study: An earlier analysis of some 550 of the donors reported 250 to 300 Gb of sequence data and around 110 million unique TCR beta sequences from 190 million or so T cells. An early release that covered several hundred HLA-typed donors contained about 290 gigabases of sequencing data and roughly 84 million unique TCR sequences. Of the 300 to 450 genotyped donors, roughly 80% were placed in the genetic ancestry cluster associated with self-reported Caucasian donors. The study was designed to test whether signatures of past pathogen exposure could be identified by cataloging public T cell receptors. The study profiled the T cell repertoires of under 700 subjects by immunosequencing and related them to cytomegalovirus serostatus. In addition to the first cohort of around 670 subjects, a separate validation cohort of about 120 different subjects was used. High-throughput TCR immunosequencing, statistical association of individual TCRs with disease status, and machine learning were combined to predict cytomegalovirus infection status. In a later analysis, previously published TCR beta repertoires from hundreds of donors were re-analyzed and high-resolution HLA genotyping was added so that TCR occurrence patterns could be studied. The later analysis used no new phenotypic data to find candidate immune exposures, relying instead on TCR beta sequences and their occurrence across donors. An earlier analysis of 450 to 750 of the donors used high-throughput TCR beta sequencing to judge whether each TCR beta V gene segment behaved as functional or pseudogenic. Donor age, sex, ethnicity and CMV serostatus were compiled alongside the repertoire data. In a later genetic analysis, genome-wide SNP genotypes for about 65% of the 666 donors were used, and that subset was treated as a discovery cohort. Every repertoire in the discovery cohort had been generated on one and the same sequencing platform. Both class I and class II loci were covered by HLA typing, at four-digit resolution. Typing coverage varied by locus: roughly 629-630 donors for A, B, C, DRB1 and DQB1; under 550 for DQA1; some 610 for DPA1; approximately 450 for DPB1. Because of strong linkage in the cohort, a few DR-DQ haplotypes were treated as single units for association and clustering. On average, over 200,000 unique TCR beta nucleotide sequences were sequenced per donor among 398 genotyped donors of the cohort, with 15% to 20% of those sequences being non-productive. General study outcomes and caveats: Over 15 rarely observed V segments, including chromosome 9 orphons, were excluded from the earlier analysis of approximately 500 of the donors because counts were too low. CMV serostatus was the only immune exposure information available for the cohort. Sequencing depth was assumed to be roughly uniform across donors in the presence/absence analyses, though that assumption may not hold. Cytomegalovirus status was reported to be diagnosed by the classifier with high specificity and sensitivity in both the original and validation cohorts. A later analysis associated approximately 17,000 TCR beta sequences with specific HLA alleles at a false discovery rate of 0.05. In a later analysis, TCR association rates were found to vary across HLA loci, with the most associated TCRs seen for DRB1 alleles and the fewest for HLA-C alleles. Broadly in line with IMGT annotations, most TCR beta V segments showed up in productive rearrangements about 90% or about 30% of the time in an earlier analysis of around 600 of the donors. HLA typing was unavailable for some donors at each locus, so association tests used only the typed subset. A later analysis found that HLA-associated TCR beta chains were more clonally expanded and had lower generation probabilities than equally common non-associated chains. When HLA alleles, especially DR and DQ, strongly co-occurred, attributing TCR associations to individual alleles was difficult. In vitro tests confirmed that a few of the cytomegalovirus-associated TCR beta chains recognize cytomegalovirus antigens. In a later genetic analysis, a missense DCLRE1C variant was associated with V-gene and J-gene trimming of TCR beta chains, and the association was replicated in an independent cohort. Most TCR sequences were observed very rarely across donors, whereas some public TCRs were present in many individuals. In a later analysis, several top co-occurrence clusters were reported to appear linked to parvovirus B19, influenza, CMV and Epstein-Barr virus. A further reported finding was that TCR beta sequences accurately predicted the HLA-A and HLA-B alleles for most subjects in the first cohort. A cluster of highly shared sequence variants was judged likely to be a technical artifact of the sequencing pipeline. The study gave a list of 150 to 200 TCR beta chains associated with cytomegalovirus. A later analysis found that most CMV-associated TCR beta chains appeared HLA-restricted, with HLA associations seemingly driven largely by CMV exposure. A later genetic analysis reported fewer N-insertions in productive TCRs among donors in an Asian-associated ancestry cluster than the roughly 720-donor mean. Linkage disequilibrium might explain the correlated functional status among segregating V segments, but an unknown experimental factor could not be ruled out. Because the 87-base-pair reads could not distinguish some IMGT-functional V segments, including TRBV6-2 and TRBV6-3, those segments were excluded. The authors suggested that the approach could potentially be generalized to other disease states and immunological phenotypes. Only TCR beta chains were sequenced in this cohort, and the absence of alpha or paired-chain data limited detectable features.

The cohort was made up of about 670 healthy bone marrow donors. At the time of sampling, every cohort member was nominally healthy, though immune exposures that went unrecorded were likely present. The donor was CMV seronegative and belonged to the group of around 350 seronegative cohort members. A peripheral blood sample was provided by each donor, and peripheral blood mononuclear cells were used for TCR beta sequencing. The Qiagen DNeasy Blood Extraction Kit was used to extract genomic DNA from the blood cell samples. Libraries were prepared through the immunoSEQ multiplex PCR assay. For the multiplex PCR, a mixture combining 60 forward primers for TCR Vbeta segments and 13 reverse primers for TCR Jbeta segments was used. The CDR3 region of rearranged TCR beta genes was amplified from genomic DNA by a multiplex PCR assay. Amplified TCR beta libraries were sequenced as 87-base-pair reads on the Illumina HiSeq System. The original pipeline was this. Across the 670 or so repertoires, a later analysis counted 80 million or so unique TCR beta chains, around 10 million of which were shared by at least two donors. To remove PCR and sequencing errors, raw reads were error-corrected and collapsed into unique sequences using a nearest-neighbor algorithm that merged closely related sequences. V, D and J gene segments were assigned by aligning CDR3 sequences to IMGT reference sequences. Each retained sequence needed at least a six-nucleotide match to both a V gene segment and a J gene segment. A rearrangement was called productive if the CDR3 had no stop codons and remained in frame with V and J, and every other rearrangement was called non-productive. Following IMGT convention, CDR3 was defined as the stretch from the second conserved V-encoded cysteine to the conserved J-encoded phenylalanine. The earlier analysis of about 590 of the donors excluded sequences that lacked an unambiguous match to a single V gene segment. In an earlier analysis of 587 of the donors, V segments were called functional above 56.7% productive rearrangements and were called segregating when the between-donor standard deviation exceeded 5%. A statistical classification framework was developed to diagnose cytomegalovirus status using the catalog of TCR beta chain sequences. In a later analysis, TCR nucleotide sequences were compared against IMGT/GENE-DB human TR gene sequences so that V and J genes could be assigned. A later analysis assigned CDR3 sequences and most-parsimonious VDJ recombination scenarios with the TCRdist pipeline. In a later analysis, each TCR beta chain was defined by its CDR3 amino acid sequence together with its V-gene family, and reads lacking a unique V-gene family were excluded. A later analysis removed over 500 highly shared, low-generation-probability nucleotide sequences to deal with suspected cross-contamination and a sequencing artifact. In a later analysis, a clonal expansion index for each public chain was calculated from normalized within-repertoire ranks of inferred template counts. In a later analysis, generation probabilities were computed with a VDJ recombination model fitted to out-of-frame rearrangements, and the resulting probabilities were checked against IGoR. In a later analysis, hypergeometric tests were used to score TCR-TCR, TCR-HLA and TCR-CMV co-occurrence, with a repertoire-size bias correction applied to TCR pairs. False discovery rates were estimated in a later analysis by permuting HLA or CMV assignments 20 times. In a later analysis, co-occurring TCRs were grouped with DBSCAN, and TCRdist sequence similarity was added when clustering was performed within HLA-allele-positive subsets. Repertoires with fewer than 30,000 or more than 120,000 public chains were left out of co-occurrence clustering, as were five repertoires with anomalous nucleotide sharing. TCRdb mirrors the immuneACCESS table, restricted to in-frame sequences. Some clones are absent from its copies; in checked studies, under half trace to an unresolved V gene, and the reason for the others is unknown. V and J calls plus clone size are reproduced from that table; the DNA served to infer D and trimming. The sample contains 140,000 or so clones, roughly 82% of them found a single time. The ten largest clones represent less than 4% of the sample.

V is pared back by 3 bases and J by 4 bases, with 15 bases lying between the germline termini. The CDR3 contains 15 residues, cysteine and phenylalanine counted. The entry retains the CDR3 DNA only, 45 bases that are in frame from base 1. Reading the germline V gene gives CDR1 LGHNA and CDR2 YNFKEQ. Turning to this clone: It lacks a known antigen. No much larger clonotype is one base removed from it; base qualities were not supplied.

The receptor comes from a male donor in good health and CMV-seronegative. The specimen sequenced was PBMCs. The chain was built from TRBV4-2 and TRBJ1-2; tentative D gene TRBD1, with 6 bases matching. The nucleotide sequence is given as TGTGCCAGCAGCCAGGAGACAGGCTTTATCTATGGCTACACCTTC. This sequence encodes CASSQETGFIYGYTF.